Each of the 5 T cell receptor beta chains below was sequenced from the same sample in a study of blood T cell repertoires in COVID-19. Clones were sequenced by immunoSEQ multiplex PCR, and TCRdb holds only the in-frame ones, with some missing. The sample has around 140,000 clones; 80% to 85% are singletons. Sequencing used peripheral blood. The receptors were sampled from a human donor in a cohort sampled during active COVID-19.

The J gene is TRBJ1-4, the V gene TRBV27; D perhaps matches TRBD1 (5 bases). V lost 10 bases and J 3 bases, leaving 15 bases between the germline ends. Germline-derived CDR1 and CDR2 are MNHEY and SMNVEV (reference sequence). This CDR3 region has 14 residues. CDR3 nucleotide sequence: TGTGCCACCTCGCGGGGGGACGCTAATGAAAAACTGTTTTTT. This sequence encodes CATSRGDANEKLFF.

V and J are TRBV28 and TRBJ2-3; possible D gene TRBD1, 5 bases. The germline CDR1 and CDR2 sequences are MDHEN and SYDVKM. V gave up 4 bases and J gave up 0 bases, with 11 bases separating them. This CDR3 has 15 amino acids. CDR3: CASSSPDRSTDTQYF. The CDR3 region has the DNA TGTGCCAGCAGTTCACCCGACAGAAGCACAGATACGCAGTATTTT.

The rearrangement uses TRBV5-4 and TRBJ2-6; 7 positions agree with TRBD1. The germline CDR1 and CDR2 sequences are SGHNT and YYREEE (reference sequence). CDR3 size: 15 residues. The junction had 2 bases not matched to a gene; V was cut back by 4 bases and J by 1 base. The CDR3 DNA follows: TGTGCCAGCAGCACGGACAGGTCTGGGGCCAACGTCCTGACTTTC. The encoded protein is CASSTDRSGANVLTF.

The rearrangement links TRBV3-1 (or the pseudogene TRBV3-2) to TRBJ1-1; D unclear. Germline CDR1 reads LGHDT; CDR2 reads YNNKEL (reference sequence). Trimming cost V 1 base and J 3 bases, with 15 bases left between them. The CDR3 is 16 amino acids. Written as DNA, the CDR3 is TGTGCCAGCAGCCAAGCGGTAGGGAGGACTGACACTGAAGCTTTCTTT. Translated, it gives CASSQAVGRTDTEAFF.

This clone has a single count. The chain couples TRBV7-2 to TRBJ2-7, with 7 bases aligning to TRBD2. Germline CDR1 SGHTA, CDR2 FQGNSA. Germline trimming cut 1 base from V and 2 bases from J; bases unmatched to any gene: 2. This CDR3 comprises 14 residues. CDR3 DNA: TGTGCCAGCAGCTTAGAGCGGGGACCCTACGAGCAGTACTTC. Residues: CASSLERGPYEQYF. The full variable domain, its missing parts supplied by reference TRBV7-2 and TRBJ2-7, is GAGVSQSPSNKVTEKGKDVELRCDPISGHTALYWYRQSLGQGLEFLIYFQGNSAPDKSGLPSDRFSAERTGGSVSTLTIQRTQQEDSAVYLCASSLERGPYEQYFGPGTRLTVT.